The entry that follows covers one T cell receptor beta chain sequence. This sample stems from a study of blood T cell repertoires in COVID-19. Data came from immunoSEQ multiplex PCR; TCRdb stores just in-frame clones and leaves some out. The table lists 200,000 to 300,000 clones, more than 70% of them singletons. In germline, CDR1 is SGHNT, CDR2 YENEEA. The CDR3 is made up of 16 amino acids. Trimming cost V 0 bases and J 0 bases, with 8 bases left between them. This TCR was recovered from a woman aged 45 to 65 with acute or convalescent COVID-19. The J gene is TRBJ2-2, the V gene TRBV11-3; no reliable D call. Sequencing was performed on peripheral blood. The CDR3 nucleotides are TGTGCCAGCAGCTTAGAGGGTCTAGCGAACACCGGGGAGCTGTTTTTT. It codes for CASSLEGLANTGELFF.